A selection of T cell receptor beta chains follows, all from one sample in a study of cytomegalovirus exposure and HLA in healthy donors. Produced via immunoSEQ multiplex PCR; TCRdb's table is partial and in-frame only. The sample has about 120,000 clones; around 85% are singletons. The sample consisted of PBMCs. Source of these receptors: a man under 40 in good health and CMV-seronegative. Each CDR3 is given with its conserved first and last residue. The order of the fields is D gene, V gene, clone size, J gene, CDR3 protein, CDR3 DNA. A D gene is named only where the DNA matches it firmly. Size tells how often a clone was seen (once, few, many) or the class of an expanded clone, and some rows leave it out.

>NA|TRBV30|few|TRBJ2-5
CAWSRAGSLQETQYF
TGTGCCTGGAGTCGGGCAGGGTCTTTGCAAGAGACCCAGTACTTC
>NA|TRBV6-5|NA|TRBJ2-1
CASTGTGFNNEQFF
TGTGCCAGCACGGGTACAGGGTTCAACAATGAGCAGTTCTTC
>NA|TRBV6-5|NA|TRBJ1-5
CASSPGHGGNQPQHF
TGTGCCAGCAGTCCGGGACATGGTGGCAATCAGCCCCAGCATTTT
>TRBD2|TRBV11-2|NA|TRBJ2-3
CAGGRGADTQYF
TGTGCCGGCGGGCGGGGGGCAGATACGCAGTATTTT
>TRBD1|TRBV6-1|NA|TRBJ2-7
CASSEAGTGVGEQYF
TGTGCCAGCAGTGAAGCCGGGACAGGGGTAGGCGAGCAGTACTTC
>TRBD2|TRBV27|few|TRBJ2-1
CASSQPGGGAEQFF
TGTGCCAGCAGCCAACCCGGGGGGGGTGCGGAGCAGTTCTTC
>TRBD2|TRBV28|few|TRBJ2-3
CASSLWASGGAGDTQYF
TGTGCCAGCAGTTTATGGGCTAGCGGGGGGGCCGGAGATACGCAGTATTTT
>NA|TRBV28|NA|TRBJ1-5
CASSPPGAGTYQPQHF
TGTGCCAGCAGTCCCCCCGGGGCAGGGACTTATCAGCCCCAGCATTTT
>NA|TRBV28|NA|TRBJ1-5
CASRGGVGGWGDYQPQHF
TGTGCCAGCAGGGGAGGCGTCGGGGGGTGGGGAGATTATCAGCCCCAGCATTTT
>TRBD2|TRBV10-2|NA|TRBJ2-4
CASSATSGGVYIQYF
TGCGCCAGCAGTGCGACAAGCGGGGGGGTTTACATTCAGTACTTC
>NA|TRBV28|NA|TRBJ1-4
CASRNSGTNEKLFF
TGTGCCAGCAGGAATTCGGGAACTAATGAAAAACTGTTTTTC
>TRBD1|TRBV7-9|NA|TRBJ1-1
CASSPSPGQGVNTEAFF
TGTGCCAGCAGCCCCAGCCCGGGACAGGGCGTAAACACTGAAGCTTTCTTT
>TRBD1|TRBV25-1|NA|TRBJ2-7
CASTRQGAHNEQYF
TGTGCCAGCACCAGACAGGGGGCTCACAACGAGCAGTACTTC
>TRBD1|TRBV28|NA|TRBJ1-1
CASSPWTGERTEAFF
TGTGCCAGCAGTCCCTGGACAGGGGAGCGCACTGAAGCTTTCTTT
>NA|TRBV28|NA|TRBJ2-3
CASRRLNRFGTDTQYF
TGTGCCAGCAGGCGACTTAATAGGTTCGGAACAGATACGCAGTATTTT
>NA|TRBV5-5|NA|TRBJ1-4
CASSHTSHATNEKLFF
TGTGCCAGCAGCCACACCTCCCATGCAACTAATGAAAAACTGTTTTTT
>NA|TRBV6-4|NA|TRBJ2-5
CASAVSEEVETQYF
TGTGCCAGCGCGGTCTCTGAAGAAGTAGAGACCCAGTACTTC
>TRBD1|TRBV5-5|NA|TRBJ2-7
CASSSYLSTGKGVSYEQYF
TGTGCCAGCAGCTCTTACCTTTCGACAGGGAAGGGGGTCAGCTACGAGCAGTACTTC
>TRBD1|TRBV9|NA|TRBJ2-7
CASSARTGGSYEQYF
TGTGCCAGCAGCGCTCGGACAGGGGGTTCCTACGAGCAGTACTTC
>NA|TRBV10-1|few|TRBJ1-1
CASSRDIMNTEAFF
TGCGCCAGCAGTAGGGACATAATGAACACTGAAGCTTTCTTT
>NA|TRBV9|NA|TRBJ2-2
CASSLGTGELFF
TGTGCCAGCAGCCTCGGGACCGGGGAGCTGTTTTTT
>TRBD1|TRBV28|NA|TRBJ1-5
CASSLWGQGNQPQHF
TGTGCCAGCAGTTTATGGGGACAGGGCAATCAGCCCCAGCATTTT
>NA|TRBV19|NA|TRBJ2-7
CASMDTRSSYEQYF
TGTGCCAGCATGGACACAAGGAGCTCCTACGAGCAGTACTTC
>NA|TRBV6-1|NA|TRBJ1-1
CASAVSHMNTEAFF
TGTGCGTCGGCGGTGTCTCACATGAACACTGAAGCTTTCTTT